These 20 T cell receptor beta chains were sequenced from one sample in a study of CD8 T cells in ankylosing spondylitis. The study's findings and limits: Apparently characteristic of ankylosing spondylitis blood was a TCR beta motif (under ten highly homologous variants).

No cognate antigen is known for these TCRs. MiXCR, applied by TCRdb to the 5' RACE reads, yields one record per CDR3 protein. This table holds roughly 220,000 distinct CDR3 sequences, 18% found once. Sequenced sample: blood, either unsorted or a sorted T cell fraction (not recorded which). These receptors originate from a male donor with ankylosing spondylitis.

The chain links TRBV12-3 or TRBV12-4 to TRBJ2-1; 13 nucleotides align to TRBD2. This CDR3 comprises 15 residues. V shed 1 base, J shed 9 bases, and the junction held 3 bases outside the gene matches. The DNA for the CDR3 is TGTGCCAGCAGTTTAGTACTAGCGGGAGGGTTTGAGCAGTTCTTC. Amino acids: CASSLVLAGGFEQFF.

This clonotype was detected only a few times. The CDR3 reads CAISAQTGELFF. CDR3 DNA: TGTGCCATCAGTGCGCAGACCGGGGAGCTGTTTTTT. V usage is TRBV10-3 and J usage is TRBJ2-2; D remains ambiguous. Trimming shortened V by 4 bases and J by 5 bases, and 5 bases separated the two germline ends. The CDR3 spans 12 residues. The germline gives CDR1 ENHRY, CDR2 SYGVKD.

This clonotype was seen more than once but under ten times. This chain connects TRBV28 to TRBJ2-5, with D hard to call. This CDR3 contains 16 residues. Trimming took off 5 bases at V and 5 bases at J, with 21 bases between the two ends. In germline, CDR1 is MDHEN, CDR2 SYDVKM. CDR3 in amino acids: CASSPSGPLGRETQYF. As DNA, the CDR3 is TGTGCCAGCAGTCCCTCCGGTCCCCTCGGTCGGGAGACCCAGTACTTC.

V is TRBV7-8 and J is TRBJ2-3; no firm D call. The CDR3 has 15 amino acids. Germline CDR1 reads SGHVS; CDR2 reads FQNEAQ. V lost 3 bases, J lost 2 bases, and 12 bases lay in between. The CDR3 is CASSFTEGPTDTQYF. The CDR3, as DNA: TGTGCCAGCAGCTTCACCGAAGGCCCCACAGATACGCAGTATTTT.

This clonotype was seen many times. The chain combines TRBV12-3 or TRBV12-4 with TRBJ2-1; 7 bases are a match to TRBD2. The CDR3 spans 14 residues. Unmatched junction bases numbered 9, after V lost 7 bases and J lost 6 bases. The DNA of the CDR3 is TGTGCCAGCACCCCTGGCGGGAGACCCAATGAGCAGTTCTTC. Translation: CASTPGGRPNEQFF.

In nucleotides, the CDR3 is TGTGCCAGCAGTTTCAGAGGAATCTCCTACAATGAGCAGTTCTTC. This codes for CASSFRGISYNEQFF. The rearrangement uses TRBV28 and TRBJ2-1; D gene uncertain. This CDR3 spans 15 amino acids. V lost 3 bases, J lost 0 bases, and 9 bases lay in between. CDR1 is MDHEN and CDR2 is SYDVKM in the germline V gene.

The chain uses TRBV2 and TRBJ2-1, with 13 bases lining up with TRBD2. This CDR3 spans 15 amino acids. With 7 bases clipped from V and 7 bases from J, the junction kept 7 bases outside the gene matches. Germline V gives CDR1 SNHLY, CDR2 FYNNEI. The CDR3 nucleotides read TGTGCCAGCATAGCGGGGACTAGCGGGATGAATGAGCAGTTCTTC. Protein: CASIAGTSGMNEQFF.

The chain uses TRBV5-1 and TRBJ1-2; no firm D call. In germline, CDR1 is SGHRS, CDR2 YFSETQ. The CDR3 has 16 residues. The V end was cut by 2 bases, the J end by 8 bases, with 22 bases between. CDR3 DNA sequence: TGCGCCAGCAGCTTTTTAGGGCCCATACATTCGGGCGGCTACACCTTC. It translates to CASSFLGPIHSGGYTF.

This chain joins TRBV7-9 and TRBJ2-2; no clear D gene. This CDR3 is built from 12 residues. Germline V gene data show CDR1 as SEHNR and CDR2 as FQNEAQ (reference sequence). Trimming removed 5 bases from V and 6 bases from J, with 7 bases in between. Written as DNA, the CDR3 is TGTGCCAGCAGCCCCGGTCCCGGGGAGCTGTTTTTT. This codes for CASSPGPGELFF.

This clonotype was picked up many times. The chain recombines TRBV4-1 with TRBJ1-1; D call uncertain. Germline CDR1 reads MGHRA; CDR2 reads YSYEKL. There are 13 residues in the CDR3. V lost 0 bases to trimming and J lost 7 bases, with 9 bases between them. The CDR3 DNA follows: TGCGCCAGCAGCCAAGATCAAGGGTTTGAAGCTTTCTTT. It codes for CASSQDQGFEAFF.

The chain couples TRBV7-3 to TRBJ2-1, with D possibly called TRBD1 or TRBD2 (7 bases each). From germline, CDR1 is SGHTA and CDR2 FQGTGA. Between the trimmed V and J ends, which lost 5 bases and 3 bases, there was a span of 14 bases. This CDR3 is 15 amino acids long. CDR3 in DNA: TGTGCCAGCAGCCCAGGGGGGGAAGTCTACAATGAGCAGTTCTTC. As protein: CASSPGGEVYNEQFF.

The chain uses TRBV28 and TRBJ2-7; no clear D gene. Germline CDR1 reads MDHEN; CDR2 reads SYDVKM. Trimming shortened V by 5 bases and J by 4 bases, and 6 bases separated the two germline ends. The CDR3 sequence is 11 residues long. The CDR3, as DNA: TGTGCCAGCAGTGCCCGGTACGAGCAGTACTTC. Amino acid sequence: CASSARYEQYF.

This clonotype was counted a few times. V and J are TRBV5-1 and TRBJ2-1; tentatively, D is TRBD2 (5 bases). Germline V gene data show CDR1 as SGHRS and CDR2 as YFSETQ. CDR3 length: 14 residues. The V gene lost 7 bases and the J gene lost 4 bases, with 15 bases spanning the gap. The CDR3 spells CASYLGLKYNEQFF. The CDR3 DNA reads as TGCGCCAGCTACCTAGGACTTAAGTACAATGAGCAGTTCTTC.

This clonotype appeared a few times. The CDR3 sequence: CASSLGPGQVFDHGYTF. CDR3 nucleotide sequence: TGTGCCAGCAGCTTAGGCCCGGGACAGGTGTTCGATCATGGCTACACCTTC. The genes are TRBV7-8 and TRBJ1-2, with 8 positions matching TRBD1. From germline, CDR1 is SGHVS and CDR2 FQNEAQ. V gave up 1 base and J gave up 6 bases; unmatched junction bases: 13. The CDR3 consists of 17 residues.

This chain connects TRBV14 to TRBJ2-2; D gene uncertain. Germline loops: CDR1 SGHDN, CDR2 FVKESK. V dropped 3 bases and J dropped 9 bases, with 17 bases sitting between them. CDR3 length: 15 residues. This chain's CDR3 is CASSQDLDARWELFF. Written as DNA, the CDR3 is TGTGCCAGCAGCCAGGATTTGGATGCGAGGTGGGAGCTGTTTTTT.

This clonotype was observed a handful of times. This chain joins TRBV12-3 or TRBV12-4 and TRBJ1-5; unclear D gene. The CDR3 covers 12 residues. V lost 4 bases, J lost 6 bases, and 7 bases lay in between. The CDR3 coding sequence is TGTGCCAGCAGTTCCTGGGGTCAGCCCCAGCATTTT. Its protein product is CASSSWGQPQHF.

J is TRBJ2-3 and V is TRBV27; TRBD2 matches at 11 bases. CDR3 size: 16 residues. Germline lookup yields CDR1 MNHEY and CDR2 SMNVEV (reference sequence). V lost 3 bases, J lost 6 bases, and 8 bases stayed unmatched. CDR3: CASSLVPSGGMDTQYF. Written as DNA, the CDR3 is TGTGCCAGCAGTTTGGTGCCTAGCGGGGGGATGGATACGCAGTATTTT.

The rearrangement links TRBV5-8 to TRBJ2-1, with 7 bases fitting TRBD1. CDR3 size: 14 residues. V was pared by 1 base and J by 7 bases, with 5 bases of the junction left unmatched. Germline V lookup: CDR1 SGHTS, CDR2 YDEGEE. CDR3 in amino acids: CASSLTGAVNEQFF. In DNA, the CDR3 is TGTGCCAGCAGCTTGACAGGGGCCGTTAATGAGCAGTTCTTC.

DNA for the CDR3: TGCGCCAGCGCCCGGGGGGACAGCACCTACGAGCAGTACTTC. This codes for CASARGDSTYEQYF. The V call is TRBV5-1, the J call TRBJ2-7; D may correspond to TRBD1 or TRBD2 (7 bases each). V lost 7 bases, J lost 2 bases, and 16 bases lay in between. The CDR3 runs 14 residues. Germline assignment: CDR1 SGHRS and CDR2 YFSETQ.

There are many counts of this clonotype. CDR3 residues: CASSLQQGLAYEQYF. CDR3 bases: TGCGCCAGCAGCTTGCAACAGGGTTTGGCCTACGAGCAGTACTTC. V gene TRBV5-1 combines with J gene TRBJ2-7, with D perhaps TRBD1 (6 bases). Trimming took off 1 base at V and 2 bases at J, with 13 bases between the two ends. CDR3 length equals 15 residues. In germline, CDR1 is SGHRS, CDR2 YFSETQ.